These 13 T cell receptor beta chains were all obtained from the same sample, sequenced in a study of cytomegalovirus exposure and HLA in healthy donors (dated by TCRdb to about 2017). The method behind the library was the immunoSEQ multiplex PCR assay. For the multiplex PCR, a mixture combining 60 forward primers for TCR Vbeta segments and 13 reverse primers for TCR Jbeta segments was used. TCRdb took over this immuneACCESS table, retaining in-frame rearrangements with V and J assigned. Such tables are incomplete; in checked studies, under half of the missing clones stem from an unresolved V gene, and the remainder is unexplained. In all, the sample holds about 150,000 clones, and roughly 80% of those were seen once. The top ten clones comprise around an eighth of the sample. Sequenced material: PBMCs. The receptors shown here come from a man aged 35-49 years in good health and CMV-seropositive.

The chain couples TRBV5-6 to TRBJ2-1; D is perhaps TRBD2 (6 bases). V lost 1 base and J lost 4, with 12 bases in between. This CDR3 has 15 residues. The V gene's germline CDR1 is SGHDT and CDR2 YYEEEE. In nucleotides, the CDR3 is TGTGCCAGCAGCTTGCTGACTAGGGGTTACAATGAGCAGTTCTTC. Protein sequence: CASSLLTRGYNEQFF.

The CDR3 reads CASSALGSNRGDTQYF. The CDR3 DNA sequence: TGTGCCAGCAGCGCCCTAGGTAGCAATAGGGGAGATACGCAGTATTTT. The chain links TRBV9 to TRBJ2-3, with D possibly TRBD1 on 5 matching bases. V was pared by 3 bases and J by 5 bases, with 19 bases between. This CDR3 spans 16 amino acids. Germline V lookup: CDR1 SGDLS, CDR2 YYNGEE.

The chain links TRBV6-1 to TRBJ1-2; 9 bases are shared with TRBD1. Trimming at V came to 6 bases and at J to 8 bases, leaving 13 bases not matched to a gene. Germline V CDR1 and CDR2: MNHNS, SASEGT. The CDR3 runs to 15 residues. CDR3 region: CASSQGQGPWGGYTF. The CDR3 DNA follows: TGTGCCAGCAGCCAGGGACAGGGTCCCTGGGGGGGCTACACCTTC.

The CDR3 region has the DNA TGTGCCAGCAGCGTCCGACAGCGAGAGACCCAGTACTTC. Protein product: CASSVRQRETQYF. V is TRBV11-2 and J is TRBJ2-5, with D possibly TRBD1 on 5 matching bases. V was cut by 5 bases and J by 4 bases, with 11 bases left in between. The CDR3 is 13 amino acids. Germline CDR1 reads SGHAT; CDR2 reads FQNNGV.

The chain couples TRBV5-1 to TRBJ2-6; 9 bases match TRBD1. CDR3 size: 19 residues. With 4 bases clipped from V and 1 base from J, the junction kept 12 bases outside the gene matches. CDR1 is SGHRS and CDR2 is YFSETQ in the germline V gene. CDR3 nucleotides: TGCGCCAGCAGCCCGTGGACAGGGGTTACGAGATCTGGGGCCAACGTCCTGACTTTC. Translated, it gives CASSPWTGVTRSGANVLTF.

The chain combines TRBV27 with TRBJ2-2; D possibly corresponds to TRBD2 (6 bases). Trimming shortened V by 7 bases and J by 6 bases, and 18 bases separated the two germline ends. Germline V lookup: CDR1 MNHEY, CDR2 SMNVEV (reference sequence). CDR3 length: 15 residues. CDR3: CASTFGGYNPGELFF. In DNA, the CDR3 is TGTGCCAGCACTTTCGGGGGATACAATCCCGGGGAGCTGTTTTTT.

The chain combines TRBV5-1 with TRBJ2-1; 13 bases map to TRBD2. The CDR3 has 16 amino acids. The V gene end was trimmed by 4 bases and the J gene end by 6 bases; junction bases not matched to a gene: 7. Germline V gives CDR1 SGHRS, CDR2 YFSETQ. In DNA form, the CDR3 reads TGCGCCAGCAGCGTACTAGCGGGGGGGCCCACCAATGAGCAGTTCTTC. This encodes CASSVLAGGPTNEQFF. The entire variable domain, with the rest obtained from reference TRBV5-1 and TRBJ2-1, is as follows: KAGVTQTPRYLIKTRGQQVTLSCSPISGHRSVSWYQQTPGQGLQFLFEYFSETQRNKGNFPGRFSGRQFSNSRSEMNVSTLELGDSALYLCASSVLAGGPTNEQFFGPGTRLTVL.

This chain connects TRBV11-2 to TRBJ2-3; 9 bases align to TRBD2. Per the germline V gene, CDR1 is SGHAT and CDR2 is FQNNGV. J gave up 3 bases and V 5 bases, and 9 bases lay outside the gene matches. The CDR3 spans 16 residues. The chain's CDR3 is CASSAKGLAGTDTQYF. Written as DNA, the CDR3 is TGTGCCAGCAGCGCTAAGGGTCTAGCGGGGACAGATACGCAGTATTTT.

This chain connects TRBV4-1 to TRBJ2-3; perhaps TRBD1 as D (5 bases). The CDR3 spans 18 residues. V lost 0 bases to trimming and J lost 1 base, with 17 bases between them. The germline CDR1 and CDR2 sequences are MGHRA and YSYEKL. The CDR3 loop reads CASSQDMAGSAGTDTQYF. DNA of the CDR3: TGCGCCAGCAGCCAAGACATGGCAGGGTCAGCCGGCACAGATACGCAGTATTTT.

The chain has TRBV7-2 and TRBJ2-7; 8 bases align to TRBD1. CDR1 SGHTA and CDR2 FQGNSA come from the germline V gene. The CDR3 length is 15 residues. Trimming took 6 bases from V and 5 from J; bases not matched to a gene: 12. DNA of the CDR3: TGTGCCAGCAGTTTGTGGTCAGGGGGCGTCGACGAGCAGTACTTC. It encodes CASSLWSGGVDEQYF.

CDR3 residues: CASTPYGGGTEAFF. The CDR3 nucleotides read TGTGCCAGCACCCCCTATGGGGGGGGCACTGAAGCTTTCTTT. V usage is TRBV7-2 and J usage is TRBJ1-1; TRBD1 is a possible D gene (5 bases). CDR1 is SGHTA, CDR2 FQGNSA, per germline. Trimming cost V 7 bases and J 4 bases, with 16 bases left between them. The CDR3 has 14 amino acids. The full variable domain, with the rest looked up from reference TRBV7-2 and TRBJ1-1, is GAGVSQSPSNKVTEKGKDVELRCDPISGHTALYWYRQSLGQGLEFLIYFQGNSAPDKSGLPSDRFSAERTGGSVSTLTIQRTQQEDSAVYLCASTPYGGGTEAFFGQGTRLTVV.

CDR3 sequence reads: CASSSGDAGELFF. The CDR3 region has the DNA TGTGCCAGCAGCTCAGGGGACGCCGGGGAGCTGTTTTTT. The gene calls are TRBV11-3 and TRBJ2-2; TRBD1 is a possible D gene (6 bases). V was cut by 4 bases and J by 6 bases, with 9 bases left in between. The germline CDR1 and CDR2 sequences are SGHNT and YENEEA. The CDR3 is 13 residues long. Based on the CDR3 plus reference TRBV11-3 and TRBJ2-2, the full variable domain is EAGVVQSPRYKIIEKKQPVAFWCNPISGHNTLYWYLQNLGQGPELLIRYENEEAVDDSQLPKDRFSAERLKGVDSTLKIQPAELGDSAVYLCASSSGDAGELFFGEGSRLTVL.

The rearrangement joins TRBV18 to TRBJ1-1; D gene ambiguous. CDR3 length equals 14 residues. CDR1 KGHSH and CDR2 LQKENI come from the germline V gene. Trimming took off 2 bases at V and 11 bases at J, with 18 bases between the two ends. The CDR3: CASSPAGSGESAFF. CDR3 DNA sequence: TGTGCCAGCTCACCAGCAGGATCTGGGGAGAGCGCTTTCTTT.